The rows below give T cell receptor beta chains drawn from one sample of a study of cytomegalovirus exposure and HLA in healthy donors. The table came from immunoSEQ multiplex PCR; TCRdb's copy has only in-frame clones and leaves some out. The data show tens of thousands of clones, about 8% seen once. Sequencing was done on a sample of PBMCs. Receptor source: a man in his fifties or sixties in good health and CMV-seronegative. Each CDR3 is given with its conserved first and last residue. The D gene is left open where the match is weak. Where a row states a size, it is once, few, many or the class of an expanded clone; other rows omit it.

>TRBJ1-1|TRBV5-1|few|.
TGCGCCAGCAGCTTGGTGGGAGGAGGGACTGAAGCTTTCTTT
CASSLVGGGTEAFF
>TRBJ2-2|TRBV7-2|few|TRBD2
TGTGCCAGCAGCTTAGCGGGGGGGGCGAACACCGGGGAGCTGTTTTTT
CASSLAGGANTGELFF
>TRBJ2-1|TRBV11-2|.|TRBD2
TGTGCCAGCAGCTCGACTAGCGGGAGGGCCGCGTTCTTC
CASSSTSGRAAFF
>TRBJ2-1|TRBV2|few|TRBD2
TGTGCCAGCAGTGGTAGCGGGAGCGGCTACAATGAGCAGTTCTTC
CASSGSGSGYNEQFF
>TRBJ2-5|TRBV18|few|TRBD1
TGTGCCAGCTCACCGGGACAGGGGGCTGGAGAGACCCAGTACTTC
CASSPGQGAGETQYF
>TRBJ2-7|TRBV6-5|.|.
TGTGCCAGCAGCCGCGAGGGGGTGGAATCCTACGAGCAGTACTTC
CASSREGVESYEQYF
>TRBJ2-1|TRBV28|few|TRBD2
TGTGCCAGCAGTTCCCCGGCTAGCGGGGTGGATGAGCAGTTCTTC
CASSSPASGVDEQFF
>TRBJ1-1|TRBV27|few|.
TGTGCCAGCAGCCTACAGGGTGGAACTGAAGCTTTCTTT
CASSLQGGTEAFF
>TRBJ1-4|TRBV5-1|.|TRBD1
TGCGCCAGCAGCAAGGGGGCCACTTCAACTAATGAAAAACTGTTTTTT
CASSKGATSTNEKLFF
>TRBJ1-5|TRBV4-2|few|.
TGTGCCAGCAGCCAAGAGCCTGGGGGCCGCAATCAGCCCCAGCATTTT
CASSQEPGGRNQPQHF
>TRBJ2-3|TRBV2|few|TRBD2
TGTGCCAGCAGTGAACAGCGGGGGGCGGGGGGAGATACGCAGTATTTT
CASSEQRGAGGDTQYF
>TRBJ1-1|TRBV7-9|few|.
TGTGCCAGCAGCCCCCAGGGGCACAACACTGAAGCTTTCTTT
CASSPQGHNTEAFF
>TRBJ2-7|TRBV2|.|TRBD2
TGTGCCAGCAGCCCTACTAGCGGGAGCTACGAGCAGTACTTC
CASSPTSGSYEQYF
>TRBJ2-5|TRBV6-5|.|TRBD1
TGTGCCAGCAGTTTGACAGGGGAAGGGGAGACCCAGTACTTC
CASSLTGEGETQYF
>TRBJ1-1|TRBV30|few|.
TGTGCCTGGAGTCTAAACAGGGACACTGAAGCTTTCTTT
CAWSLNRDTEAFF
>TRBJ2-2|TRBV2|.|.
TGTGCCAGCACAGGAAGCCCTACCCTCAACACCGGGGAGCTGTTTTTT
CASTGSPTLNTGELFF
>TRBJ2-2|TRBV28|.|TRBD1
TGTGCCGTAAGCATCACCTCAGGGGGCGCAACCGGGGAGCTGTTTTTT
CAVSITSGGATGELFF